The following is a T cell receptor (beta chain) sequence with its context. The same CDR3 can be traced to other DNA sequences in this sample. This record belongs to a study of blood T cell repertoires in COVID-19. This CDR3 has 13 residues. Trimming shortened V by 1 base and J by 4 bases, and 8 bases separated the two germline ends. The germline V gene has CDR1 SGHRS and CDR2 YFSETQ. The data were produced by immunoSEQ multiplex PCR, yet TCRdb's version contains in-frame clones alone and is incomplete. The sample lists roughly 200,000 clones; under 90% were seen once. The rearrangement links TRBV5-1 to TRBJ1-2; D gene uncertain. The sequenced sample was peripheral blood. The sequence was collected from a woman at least 80 years old with COVID-19, enrolled during active disease. The CDR3 sequence: CASSLSQSYGYTF. For the CDR3, the DNA is TGCGCCAGCAGCTTGTCACAGAGCTATGGCTACACCTTC.